This T cell receptor (beta chain) was sequenced for a study of CD8+CD57+ T cells in acquired aplastic anemia. Study at large: Each DNA sample taken from sorted CD4+ and CD8+ cells came to 3 to 4 ug on average. Findings and limits, study-wide: Between patients and controls, CD8+ Simpson's diversity did not vary significantly. There were over 25 CD8+ CDR3 sequences that occurred in both patients and controls.

With respect to this clonotype: Its antigen is not identified.

The CDR3 runs to 15 residues. The J segment lost 3 bases and the V segment lost 6 bases, leaving 4 bases of the junction unmatched. Per the germline V gene, CDR1 is LNHDA and CDR2 is SQIVND (reference sequence). According to the study, genomic DNA was the template for TCR beta VDJ and CDR3 profiling. In TCRdb, the reads were re-called with MiXCR into one record per CDR3 protein. The sample consists of roughly 300,000 distinct CDR3 sequences, 45% to 70% of them appearing once. The TCR was taken from a human donor with severe aplastic anemia or a healthy control (not recorded which). The chain links TRBV19 to TRBJ2-7, with 14 nucleotides matching TRBD2. The sample was sorted CD4+, CD8+, or CD8+CD57+ T cells (not recorded which) from PBMCs. The CDR3 coding sequence is TGTGCCAGTAGGACTAGCGGGGGGGCCCGCTACGAGCAGTACTTC. This codes for CASRTSGGARYEQYF.